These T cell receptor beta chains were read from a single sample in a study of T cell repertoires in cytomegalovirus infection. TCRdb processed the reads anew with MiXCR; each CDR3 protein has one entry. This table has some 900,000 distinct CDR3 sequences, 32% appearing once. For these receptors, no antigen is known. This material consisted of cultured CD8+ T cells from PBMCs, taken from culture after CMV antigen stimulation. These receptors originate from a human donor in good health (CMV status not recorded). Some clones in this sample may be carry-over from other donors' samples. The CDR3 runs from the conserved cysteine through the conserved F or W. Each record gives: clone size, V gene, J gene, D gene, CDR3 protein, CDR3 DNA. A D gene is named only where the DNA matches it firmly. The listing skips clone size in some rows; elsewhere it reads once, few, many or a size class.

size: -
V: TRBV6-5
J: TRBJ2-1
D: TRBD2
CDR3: CASSYRLAGYNEQFF
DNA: TGTGCCAGCAGTTACAGGCTAGCGGGTTACAATGAGCAGTTCTTC

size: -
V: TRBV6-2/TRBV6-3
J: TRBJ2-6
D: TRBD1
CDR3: CASNHVNKGAVSNSGANVLTF
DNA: TGTGCCAGCAATCACGTCAATAAGGGGGCAGTCTCTAACTCTGGGGCCAACGTCCTGACTTTC

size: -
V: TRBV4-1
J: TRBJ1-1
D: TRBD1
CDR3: CASSRATGSEAFF
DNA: TGCGCCAGCAGCCGAGCGACAGGGAGTGAAGCTTTCTTT

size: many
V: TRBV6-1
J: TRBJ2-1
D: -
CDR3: CASSNYNEQFF
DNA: TGTGCCAGCAGTAACTACAATGAGCAGTTCTTC

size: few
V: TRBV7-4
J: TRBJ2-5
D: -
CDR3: CASSAMGTQYF
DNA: TGTGCCAGCAGCGCAATGGGGACCCAGTACTTC

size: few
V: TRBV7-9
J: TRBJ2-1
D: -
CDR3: CASSFGIEQFF
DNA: TGTGCCAGCAGCTTCGGAATTGAGCAGTTCTTC

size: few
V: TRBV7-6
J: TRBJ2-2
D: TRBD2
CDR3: CASSLYAGGTGELFF
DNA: TGTGCCAGCAGCTTGTATGCGGGGGGTACCGGGGAGCTGTTTTTT

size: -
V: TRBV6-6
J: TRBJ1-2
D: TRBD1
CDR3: CASSYSRGRGIYGYTF
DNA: TGTGCCAGCAGTTACTCGAGGGGCAGGGGGATCTATGGCTACACCTTC

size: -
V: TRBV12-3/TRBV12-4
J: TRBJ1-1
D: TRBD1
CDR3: CASSSSYPGQGDTEAFF
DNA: TGTGCCAGCAGTTCTAGCTATCCGGGACAGGGAGACACTGAAGCTTTCTTT

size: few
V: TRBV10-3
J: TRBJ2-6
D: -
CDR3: CATNNRVAGANVLTF
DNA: TGTGCCACCAATAACAGGGTGGCTGGGGCCAACGTCCTGACTTTC

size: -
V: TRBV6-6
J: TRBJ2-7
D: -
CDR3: CASTDTLESGYEQYF
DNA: TGTGCCAGCACGGACACCCTCGAGTCTGGCTACGAGCAGTACTTC

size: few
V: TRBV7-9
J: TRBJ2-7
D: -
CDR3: CASSPPGASAYEQYF
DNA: TGTGCCAGCAGCCCCCCGGGGGCTTCGGCCTACGAGCAGTACTTC

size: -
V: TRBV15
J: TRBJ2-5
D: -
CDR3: CATSSLGGQETQYF
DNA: TGTGCCACCAGCAGCCTGGGGGGACAAGAGACCCAGTACTTC

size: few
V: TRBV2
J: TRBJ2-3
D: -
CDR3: CASSGEGGFEDTQYF
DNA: TGTGCCAGCAGCGGAGAGGGGGGGTTTGAAGATACGCAGTATTTT

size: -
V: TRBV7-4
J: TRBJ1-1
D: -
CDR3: CASSLKGSNTEAFF
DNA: TGTGCCAGCAGCTTAAAGGGATCGAACACTGAAGCTTTCTTT

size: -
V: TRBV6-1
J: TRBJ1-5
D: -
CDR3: CASSYPELPQHF
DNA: TGTGCCAGCAGTTACCCGGAATTGCCCCAGCATTTT

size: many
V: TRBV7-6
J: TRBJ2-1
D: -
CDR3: CASRSGAGANEQFF
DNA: TGTGCCAGCAGAAGCGGGGCAGGGGCCAATGAGCAGTTCTTC

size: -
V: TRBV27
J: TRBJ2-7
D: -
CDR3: CASRPGTELYEQYF
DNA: TGTGCCAGCCGCCCCGGGACTGAACTCTACGAGCAGTACTTC

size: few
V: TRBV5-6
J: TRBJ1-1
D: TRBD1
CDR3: CASSPDRGLTGNTEAFF
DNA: TGTGCCAGCAGCCCCGACAGGGGGCTTACTGGGAACACTGAAGCTTTCTTT

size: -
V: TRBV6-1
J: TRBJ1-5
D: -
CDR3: CASSEWDLSNQPQHF
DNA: TGTGCCAGCAGTGAATGGGACTTAAGCAATCAGCCCCAGCATTTT

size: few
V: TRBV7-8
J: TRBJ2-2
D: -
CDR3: CASSLKVISDSPSAGELFF
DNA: TGTGCCAGCAGCTTAAAGGTGATTTCGGACAGCCCATCGGCCGGGGAGCTGTTTTTT

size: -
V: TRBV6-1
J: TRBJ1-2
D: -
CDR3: CASSYRIYGYTF
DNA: TGTGCCAGCAGTTACAGGATCTATGGCTACACCTTC

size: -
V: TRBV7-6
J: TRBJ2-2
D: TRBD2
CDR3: CASSPVTSGVNTGELFF
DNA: TGTGCCAGCAGCCCCGTGACTAGCGGGGTGAACACCGGGGAGCTGTTTTTT

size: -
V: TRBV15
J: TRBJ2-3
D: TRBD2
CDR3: CATSLTSSTDTQYF
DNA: TGTGCCACCAGCCTGACTAGCAGCACAGATACGCAGTATTTT

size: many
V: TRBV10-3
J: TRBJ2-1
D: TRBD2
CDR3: CAISVTLAGDTYNEQFF
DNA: TGTGCCATCAGTGTTACTCTAGCGGGGGACACCTACAATGAGCAGTTCTTC

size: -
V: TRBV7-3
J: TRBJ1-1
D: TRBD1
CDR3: CASSPGQGLKWWTEAFF
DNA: TGTGCCAGCAGCCCGGGACAGGGTCTAAAGTGGTGGACTGAAGCTTTCTTT

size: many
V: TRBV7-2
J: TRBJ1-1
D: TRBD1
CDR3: CASSFKQGGTEAFF
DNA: TGTGCCAGCAGCTTTAAACAGGGGGGCACTGAAGCTTTCTTT

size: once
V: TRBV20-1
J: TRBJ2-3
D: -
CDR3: CSAGTPSGWTQYF
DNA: TGCAGTGCCGGGACTCCCTCGGGTTGGACGCAGTATTTT

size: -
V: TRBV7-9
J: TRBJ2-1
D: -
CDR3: CASSLGRVSYNEQFF
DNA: TGTGCCAGCAGCTTAGGGAGGGTATCCTACAATGAGCAGTTCTTC

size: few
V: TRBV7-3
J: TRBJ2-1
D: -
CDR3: CASSLRRGGLYNEQFF
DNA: TGTGCCAGCAGCTTAAGGAGGGGGGGGCTATACAATGAGCAGTTCTTC

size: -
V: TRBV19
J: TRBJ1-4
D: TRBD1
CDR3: CASTDRPTFFPNEKLFF
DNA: TGTGCCAGCACGGACAGGCCCACTTTCTTTCCTAATGAAAAACTGTTTTTT

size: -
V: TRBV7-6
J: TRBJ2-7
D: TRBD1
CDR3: CASSSTGYYEQYF
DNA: TGTGCCAGCAGCTCGACAGGGTACTACGAGCAGTACTTC

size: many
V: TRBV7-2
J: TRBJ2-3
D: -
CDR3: CASSLGRRAADTQYF
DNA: TGTGCCAGCAGCTTGGGGCGGAGGGCCGCAGATACGCAGTATTTT

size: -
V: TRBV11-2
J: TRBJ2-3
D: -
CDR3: CASSFDRVFTDTQYF
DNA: TGTGCCAGCAGCTTTGATCGGGTTTTCACAGATACGCAGTATTTT

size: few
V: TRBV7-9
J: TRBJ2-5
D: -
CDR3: CASSLFGMEETQYF
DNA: TGTGCCAGCAGCTTATTCGGGATGGAAGAGACCCAGTACTTC

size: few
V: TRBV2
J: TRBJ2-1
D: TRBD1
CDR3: CASSSGTVTILTFF
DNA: TGTGCCAGCAGTTCCGGGACAGTCACTATCCTGACGTTCTTC

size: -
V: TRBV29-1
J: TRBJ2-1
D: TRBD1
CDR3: CSVEGQGALYNEQFF
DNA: TGCAGCGTTGAAGGACAGGGGGCCCTCTACAATGAGCAGTTCTTC

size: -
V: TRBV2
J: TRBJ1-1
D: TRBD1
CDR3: CASSGFRGLLTEAFF
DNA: TGTGCCAGCAGTGGGTTCAGGGGGCTACTCACTGAAGCTTTCTTT

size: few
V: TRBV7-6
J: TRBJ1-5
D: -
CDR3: CASSLGHRVPQPQHF
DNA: TGTGCCAGCAGCTTAGGCCACAGGGTTCCTCAGCCCCAGCATTTT

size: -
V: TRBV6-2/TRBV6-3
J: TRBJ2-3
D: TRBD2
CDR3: CASSNLSGGPTNTQYF
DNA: TGTGCCAGCAGTAATCTAAGCGGGGGCCCTACGAATACGCAGTATTTT

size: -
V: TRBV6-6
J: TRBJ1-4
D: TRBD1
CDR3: CASSYTGAEKLFF
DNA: TGTGCCAGCAGTTATACAGGGGCTGAAAAACTGTTTTTT

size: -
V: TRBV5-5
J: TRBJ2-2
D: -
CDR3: CASSRSLGSPGELFF
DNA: TGTGCCAGCAGCCGCTCTTTGGGCAGCCCCGGGGAGCTGTTTTTT

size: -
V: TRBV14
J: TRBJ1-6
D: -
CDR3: CASSPWLNSPLHF
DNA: TGTGCCAGCAGTCCGTGGCTAAATTCACCCCTCCACTTT

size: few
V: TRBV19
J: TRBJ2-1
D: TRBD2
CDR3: CASSIRGLAGTRSYNEQFF
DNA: TGTGCCAGTAGTATAAGGGGACTAGCGGGGACCCGCTCCTACAATGAGCAGTTCTTC

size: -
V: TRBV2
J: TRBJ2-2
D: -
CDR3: CASSGLLTDSNTGELFF
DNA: TGTGCCAGCAGTGGACTTCTGACAGATTCGAACACCGGGGAGCTGTTTTTT

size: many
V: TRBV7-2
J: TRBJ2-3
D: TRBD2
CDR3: CASSLGWGGDVTDTQYF
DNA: TGTGCCAGCAGCTTAGGATGGGGGGGGGACGTCACAGATACGCAGTATTTT

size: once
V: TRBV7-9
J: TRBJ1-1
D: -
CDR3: CASSSPKGELNTEAFF
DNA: TGTGCCAGCAGCTCGCCAAAGGGGGAATTGAACACTGAAGCTTTCTTT

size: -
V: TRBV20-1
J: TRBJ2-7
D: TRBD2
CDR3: CSARDLASRDYSLSRGSYEQYF
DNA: TGCAGTGCTAGAGATCTCGCGTCCCGGGACTACAGTTTATCGAGGGGCTCCTACGAGCAGTACTTC

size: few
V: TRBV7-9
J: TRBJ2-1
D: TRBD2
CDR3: CASSLALSFELAGNNEQFF
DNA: TGTGCCAGCAGCTTAGCGCTCTCTTTTGAACTAGCGGGGAACAATGAGCAGTTCTTC

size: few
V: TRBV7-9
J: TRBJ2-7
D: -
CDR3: CASTPPAGATYEQYF
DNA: TGTGCCAGCACTCCGCCGGCAGGTGCCACCTACGAGCAGTACTTC